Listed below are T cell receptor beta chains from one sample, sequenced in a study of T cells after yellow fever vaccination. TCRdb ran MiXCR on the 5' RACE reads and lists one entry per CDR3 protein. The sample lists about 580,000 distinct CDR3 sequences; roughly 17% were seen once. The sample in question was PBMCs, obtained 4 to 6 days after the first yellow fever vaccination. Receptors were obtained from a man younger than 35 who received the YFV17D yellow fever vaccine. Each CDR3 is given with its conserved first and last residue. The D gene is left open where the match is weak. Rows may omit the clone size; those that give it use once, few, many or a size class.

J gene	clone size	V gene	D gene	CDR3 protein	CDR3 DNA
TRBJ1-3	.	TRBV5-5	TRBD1	CASSPTGVSGNTIYF	TGTGCCAGCAGTCCTACAGGGGTCTCTGGAAACACCATATATTTT
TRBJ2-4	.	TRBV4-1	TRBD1	CASSQPRTGGARDIQYF	TGCGCCAGCAGCCAACCCCGGACAGGGGGCGCGAGGGACATTCAGTACTTC
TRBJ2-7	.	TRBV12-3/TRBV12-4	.	CASTWTAGDEQYF	TGTGCCAGCACCTGGACAGCTGGGGACGAGCAGTACTTC
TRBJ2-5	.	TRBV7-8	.	CASSPGVRPQYF	TGTGCCAGCAGCCCAGGGGTACGACCACAGTACTTC
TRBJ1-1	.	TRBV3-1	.	CASTGAMNTEAFF	TGTGCCAGCACCGGGGCTATGAACACTGAAGCTTTCTTT
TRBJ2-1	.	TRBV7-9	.	CASSLASAPEQFF	TGTGCCAGCAGCTTAGCCTCGGCCCCCGAGCAGTTCTTC
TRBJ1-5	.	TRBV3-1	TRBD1	CASSQEDRGGQPQHF	TGTGCCAGCAGCCAGGAGGACAGGGGGGGTCAGCCCCAGCATTTT
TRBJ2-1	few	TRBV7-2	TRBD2	CASSSRTSSSEQFF	TGTGCCAGCAGCTCGAGGACTAGTTCCAGTGAGCAGTTCTTC
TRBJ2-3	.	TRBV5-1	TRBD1	CASSWEDRDLTDTQYF	TGCGCCAGCAGCTGGGAGGACAGGGACCTCACAGATACGCAGTATTTT
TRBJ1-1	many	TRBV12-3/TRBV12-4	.	CASSLTSWDTEAFF	TGTGCCAGCAGTCTAACGTCTTGGGACACTGAAGCTTTCTTT
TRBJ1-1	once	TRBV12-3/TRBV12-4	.	CASSSREANTEAFF	TGTGCCAGCAGTTCTAGGGAGGCGAACACTGAAGCTTTCTTT
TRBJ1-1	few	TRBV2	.	CASSEVWAGERRTEAFF	TGTGCCAGCAGTGAAGTATGGGCAGGGGAGAGGAGGACTGAAGCTTTCTTT
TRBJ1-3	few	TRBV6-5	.	CASSYGGSTSGNTIYF	TGTGCCAGCAGTTACGGGGGGTCAACCTCTGGAAACACCATATATTTT
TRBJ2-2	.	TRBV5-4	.	CASSSLKRGNTGELFF	TGTGCCAGCAGCTCTCTAAAGAGGGGTAACACCGGGGAGCTGTTTTTT
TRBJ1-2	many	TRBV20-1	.	CSAPTGFDGYTF	TGCAGTGCTCCGACAGGTTTCGATGGCTACACCTTC
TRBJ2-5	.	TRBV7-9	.	CASSLGRRLQETQYF	TGTGCCAGCAGCTTAGGACGCAGGTTACAAGAGACCCAGTACTTC
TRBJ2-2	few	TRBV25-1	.	CASSNLAIANTGELFF	TGTGCCAGCAGTAATCTCGCCATCGCGAACACCGGGGAGCTGTTTTTT
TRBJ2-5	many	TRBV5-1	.	CASSLLETQYF	TGTGCCAGCAGTTTATTGGAGACCCAGTACTTC
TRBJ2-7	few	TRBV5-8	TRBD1	CASSSRDRGSLYEQYF	TGTGCCAGCAGCTCGAGGGACAGGGGATCCCTCTACGAGCAGTACTTC
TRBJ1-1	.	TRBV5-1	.	CASSVEASTEAFF	TGCGCCAGCAGTGTGGAGGCTAGCACTGAAGCTTTCTTT
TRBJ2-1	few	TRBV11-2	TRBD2	CASSFASGGINEQFF	TGTGCCAGCAGCTTTGCTAGCGGGGGGATCAATGAGCAGTTCTTC
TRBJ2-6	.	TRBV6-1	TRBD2	CASSPLNSGGASGANVLTF	TGTGCCAGCAGCCCCCTCAATAGCGGGGGGGCCTCTGGGGCCAACGTCCTGACTTTC
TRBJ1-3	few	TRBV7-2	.	CASSFLGLGGNTIYF	TGTGCCAGCAGCTTTTTGGGGTTGGGTGGAAACACCATATATTTT
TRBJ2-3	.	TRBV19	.	CASSITGSADTQYF	TGTGCCAGTAGTATCACGGGAAGCGCAGATACGCAGTATTTT
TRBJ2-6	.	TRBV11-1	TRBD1	CASSLIRDRNLLSGANVLTF	TGTGCCAGCAGCCTAATCCGGGACAGAAACCTCCTCTCTGGGGCCAACGTCCTGACTTTC
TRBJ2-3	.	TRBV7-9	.	CASGGQTDTQYF	TGTGCCAGCGGAGGACAGACAGATACGCAGTATTTT
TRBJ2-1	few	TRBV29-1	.	CSVEVIGGLQNEQFF	TGCAGCGTTGAAGTGATCGGGGGGCTACAGAATGAGCAGTTCTTC
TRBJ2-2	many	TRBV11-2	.	CASSQNTGELFF	TGTGCCAGCAGCCAGAACACCGGGGAGCTGTTTTTT
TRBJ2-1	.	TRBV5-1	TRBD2	CASSLGASGGLVNEQFF	TGCGCCAGCAGCTTGGGTGCTAGCGGGGGGCTCGTAAATGAGCAGTTCTTC
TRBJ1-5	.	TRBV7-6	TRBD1	CASSRYRGAQPQHF	TGTGCCAGCAGCCGCTACAGGGGCGCTCAGCCCCAGCATTTT
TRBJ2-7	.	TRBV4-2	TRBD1	CASSQMGQGSSYEQYF	TGTGCCAGCAGCCAAATGGGACAGGGGTCCTCCTACGAGCAGTACTTC
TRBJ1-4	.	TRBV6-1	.	CASSESGSVSRTNEKLFF	TGTGCCAGCAGTGAATCCGGAAGTGTCTCGCGAACTAATGAAAAACTGTTTTTT
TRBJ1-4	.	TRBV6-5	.	CASSYGANEKLFF	TGTGCCAGCAGTTATGGAGCGAATGAAAAACTGTTTTTT
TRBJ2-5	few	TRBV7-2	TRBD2	CASRSGGQETQYF	TGTGCCAGCCGCTCGGGGGGCCAAGAGACCCAGTACTTC
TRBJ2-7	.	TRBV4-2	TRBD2	CASSQDLASGYEQYF	TGTGCCAGCAGCCAAGATTTGGCTAGCGGATACGAGCAGTACTTC
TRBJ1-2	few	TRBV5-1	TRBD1	CASSFMGTGDGYTF	TGCGCCAGCAGCTTTATGGGGACAGGGGATGGCTACACCTTC
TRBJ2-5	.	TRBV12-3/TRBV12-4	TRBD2	CASSFLAGRETQYF	TGTGCCAGCAGTTTCCTAGCGGGGAGGGAGACCCAGTACTTC
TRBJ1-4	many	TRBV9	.	CASSTQGTNEKLFF	TGTGCCAGCAGCACCCAGGGGACTAATGAAAAACTGTTTTTT
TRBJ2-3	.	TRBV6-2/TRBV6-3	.	CASSYPPVDSGPSRDTQYF	TGTGCCAGCAGTTACCCGCCTGTAGATTCGGGGCCGTCGAGAGATACGCAGTATTTT
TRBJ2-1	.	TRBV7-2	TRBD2	CASSLEHAGGLNEQFF	TGTGCCAGCAGCTTAGAGCACGCGGGGGGTCTAAATGAGCAGTTCTTC
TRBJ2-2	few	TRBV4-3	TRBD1	CASSQVNNRGAGELFF	TGCGCCAGCAGCCAAGTGAATAACAGGGGGGCCGGGGAGCTGTTTTTT
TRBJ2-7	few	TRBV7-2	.	CASSLVPGISSYEQYF	TGTGCCAGCAGCTTAGTACCAGGGATTAGCTCCTACGAGCAGTACTTC
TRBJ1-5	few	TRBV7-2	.	CASSPRGGGGANQPQHF	TGTGCCAGCAGCCCACGAGGGGGGGGCGGTGCCAATCAGCCCCAGCATTTT
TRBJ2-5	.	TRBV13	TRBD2	CDSSLGLAGVYQETQYF	TGTGACAGCAGCTTGGGACTAGCGGGGGTCTACCAAGAGACCCAGTACTTC
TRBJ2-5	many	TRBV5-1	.	CASSATEETQYF	TGCGCCAGCAGCGCGACGGAAGAGACCCAGTACTTC
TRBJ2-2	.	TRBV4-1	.	CASSHMGPGELFF	TGCGCCAGCAGCCACATGGGGCCGGGGGAGCTGTTTTTT
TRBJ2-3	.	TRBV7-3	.	CASSPKGGGGTDTQYF	TGTGCCAGCAGCCCTAAGGGCGGCGGGGGCACAGATACGCAGTATTTT
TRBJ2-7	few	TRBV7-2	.	CASSGGGTFSYEQYF	TGTGCCAGCAGCGGAGGAGGTACGTTCTCCTACGAGCAGTACTTC
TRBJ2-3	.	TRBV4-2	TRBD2	CASSPRLAGWGTDTQYF	TGTGCCAGCAGCCCACGACTAGCTGGGTGGGGCACAGATACGCAGTATTTT
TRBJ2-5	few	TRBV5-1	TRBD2	CASSHTSGGYQETQYF	TGCGCCAGCAGCCACACTAGCGGGGGGTATCAAGAGACCCAGTACTTC
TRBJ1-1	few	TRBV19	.	CASSIRDTPNTEAFF	TGTGCCAGTAGTATTCGGGACACCCCTAACACTGAAGCTTTCTTT
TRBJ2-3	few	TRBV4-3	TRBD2	CASSQEGGDWLAGGSDTQYF	TGCGCCAGCAGCCAAGAAGGAGGCGACTGGCTAGCGGGGGGCTCTGATACGCAGTATTTT
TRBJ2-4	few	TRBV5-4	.	CASSSEGGGKNIQYF	TGTGCCAGCAGCTCTGAGGGAGGCGGCAAAAACATTCAGTACTTC
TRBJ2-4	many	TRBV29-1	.	CSVGSWGAGNIQYF	TGCAGCGTTGGGAGTTGGGGGGCAGGGAACATTCAGTACTTC
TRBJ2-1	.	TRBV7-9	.	CASSLVGRMGYNEQFF	TGTGCCAGCAGCTTAGTAGGGCGCATGGGGTACAATGAGCAGTTCTTC